Shown below are 25 T cell receptor beta chains from a single sample sequenced in a study of CD8 T cells in ankylosing spondylitis. MiXCR, run by TCRdb on the 5' RACE reads, gives a single entry per CDR3 protein. The sample contains over 150,000 distinct CDR3 sequences, roughly 13% of which appear only once. The sequencing sample was made of blood, either unsorted or a sorted T cell fraction (not recorded which). The receptors stem from a male donor with ankylosing spondylitis or in good health (not recorded which).

The chain links TRBV21-1 to TRBJ2-2; the table gives TRBD2 as D, unverified against the DNA. TRBV21-1 is marked as a pseudogene. The CDR3 loop spans 17 amino acids. Here the CDR3 DNA reads TGTGCCAGCAGCAAGGGGCAGCGGGATCTGGGCACCGGGGAGCTGTTTTTT. It translates to CASSKGQRDLGTGELFF.

The chain recombines TRBV15 with TRBJ2-5; 7 nucleotides match TRBD2. Germline V gene sequence: CDR1 LNHNV, CDR2 YYDKDF (reference sequence). There are 15 residues in the CDR3. With 0 bases clipped from V and 3 bases from J, the junction kept 4 bases outside the gene matches. CDR3 sequence (DNA): TGTGCCACCAGCAGAGATCGGCTAGCGGAAGAGACCCAGTACTTC. It specifies CATSRDRLAEETQYF.

This clonotype came up a few times. This sequence joins TRBV5-1 and TRBJ2-7; no reliable D call. V was trimmed by 4 bases and J by 7 bases, leaving 12 bases between them. CDR3 size: 12 residues. Germline CDR1 is SGHRS and CDR2 is YFSETQ. The CDR3 spells CASSRYLGEQYF. The DNA of the CDR3 is TGCGCCAGCAGCCGGTATCTTGGGGAGCAGTACTTC. The full variable domain, in which reference TRBV5-1 and TRBJ2-7 provide the parts outside the CDR3, is KAGVTQTPRYLIKTRGQQVTLSCSPISGHRSVSWYQQTPGQGLQFLFEYFSETQRNKGNFPGRFSGRQFSNSRSEMNVSTLELGDSALYLCASSRYLGEQYFGPGTRLTVT.

The chain links TRBV13 to TRBJ2-4; the D call may be TRBD1 or TRBD2 (5 bases each). The CDR3 extends over 15 amino acids. Trimming cost V 3 bases and J 1 base, with 10 bases left between them. Germline V gene data show CDR1 as PRHDT and CDR2 as FYEKMQ (reference sequence). CDR3 DNA sequence: TGTGCCAGCAGCTTTCGAGAGGGGGCCAAAAACATTCAGTACTTC. It is translated as CASSFREGAKNIQYF.

Only a few counts were recorded for this clonotype. The chain is built from TRBV7-9 and TRBJ1-4, with no clear D. The ends were cut back, 3 bases at V and 3 bases at J, with 2 bases in the middle. This CDR3 has 12 amino acids. Looked up from germline, CDR1 is SEHNR and CDR2 is FQNEAQ (reference sequence). The CDR3 bases are TGTGCCAGCAGCTTTCCTAATGAAAAACTGTTTTTT. It encodes CASSFPNEKLFF.

CDR3 region: CASSPTATGRHTIYF. CDR3 DNA: TGTGCCAGCAGCCCCACGGCCACAGGGAGGCACACCATATATTTT. The chain links TRBV7-8 to TRBJ1-3; possible D gene TRBD1, 6 bases. Trimming stripped 5 bases from V and 8 bases from J, with 19 bases between. The germline CDR1 and CDR2 sequences are SGHVS and FQNEAQ. The CDR3 runs to 15 residues.

This clonotype came up many times. V gene TRBV7-9 combines with J gene TRBJ2-4; 7 bases are a match to TRBD1. Losses at the gene ends were 1 base for V and 9 bases for J; bases not matched to a gene: 6. The V gene's germline CDR1 is SEHNR and CDR2 FQNEAQ (reference sequence). The CDR3 spans 14 residues. CDR3 coding DNA: TGTGCCAGCAGCTTAGGACAGGGCTTGACCATTCAGTACTTC. Protein product: CASSLGQGLTIQYF.

In its sample, this clonotype was seen a few times. The rearrangement joins TRBV29-1 to TRBJ2-2; D might be TRBD1 (5 bases). CDR3 length: 14 residues. V lost 3 bases, J lost 0 bases, and 8 bases lay in between. Germline loops: CDR1 SQVTM, CDR2 ANQGSEA. CDR3 sequence: CSVDPGTNTGELFF. The CDR3 DNA reads TGCAGCGTTGACCCAGGGACGAACACCGGGGAGCTGTTTTTT.

This chain uses TRBV7-6 with TRBJ2-5; no clear D gene. Germline lookup yields CDR1 SGHVS and CDR2 FNYEAQ. Trimming cost V 1 base and J 5 bases, with 11 bases left between them. This CDR3 is built from 14 residues. CDR3 sequence reads: CASSLEIGQETQYF. The CDR3 DNA follows: TGTGCCAGCAGCTTAGAGATCGGTCAGGAGACCCAGTACTTC.

The rearrangement uses TRBV11-2 and TRBJ2-1; 8 positions agree with TRBD1. V lost 8 bases, J lost 0 bases, and 24 bases stayed unmatched. Germline lookup yields CDR1 SGHAT and CDR2 FQNNGV. This CDR3 is built from 21 residues. DNA of the CDR3: TGTGCCAGCCCATCCCCCCTTGGGCAGGGGGCACCTTTAAGCTCCTACAATGAGCAGTTCTTC. Protein: CASPSPLGQGAPLSSYNEQFF.

Comment on this clonotype: Possible read error: a much larger clone is one base away. The genes are TRBV20-1 and TRBJ2-1; 10 bases line up with TRBD2. Per the germline V gene, CDR1 is DFQATT and CDR2 is SNEGSKA (reference sequence). CDR3 length: 15 residues. This CDR3 reads CSAISTSGIGNGQFF. The CDR3 DNA reads as TGCAGTGCTATTTCCACTAGCGGGATTGGCAATGGGCAGTTCTTC.

Only a few counts were recorded for this clonotype. V and J are TRBV4-2 and TRBJ2-7; D remains ambiguous. The CDR3 has 16 residues. V lost 1 base, J lost 1 base, and 14 bases lay in between. The germline V gene encodes CDR1 LGHNA and CDR2 YNFKEQ. The CDR3 spells CASSQVPGGGSYEQYF. CDR3 bases: TGTGCCAGCAGCCAAGTCCCAGGTGGCGGTTCCTACGAGCAGTACTTC.

This sequence joins TRBV27 and TRBJ2-1; D is possibly TRBD1 (5 bases). In germline, CDR1 is MNHEY, CDR2 SMNVEV (reference sequence). Trimming cost V 0 bases and J 10 bases, with 13 bases left between them. This CDR3 has 14 amino acids. The CDR3 coding sequence is TGTGCCAGCAGTTTATCGATTGGGGCTAGGGAGCAGTTCTTC. Translated, it gives CASSLSIGAREQFF.

In this sample, this clonotype turned up a few times. The gene calls are TRBV7-9 and TRBJ2-7; 7 bases are shared with TRBD1. Losses at the gene ends were 2 bases for V and 7 bases for J; bases not matched to a gene: 14. This CDR3 region has 16 residues. CDR1 and CDR2 (germline): SEHNR, FQNEAQ (reference sequence). The CDR3 spells CASSLPTGQARGEQYF. CDR3 DNA sequence: TGTGCCAGCAGCTTACCCACCGGACAGGCCAGGGGAGAGCAGTACTTC.

This clonotype was seen repeatedly, ten times or more. The CDR3 spells CASSFPGHLYEQYF. The DNA for the CDR3 is TGTGCCAGCAGCTTCCCAGGACATCTATACGAGCAGTACTTC. The chain has TRBV11-2 and TRBJ2-7; tentatively, D is TRBD1 (5 bases). The CDR3 spans 14 residues. The germline V gene has CDR1 SGHAT and CDR2 FQNNGV. V lost 3 bases and J 4 bases, leaving 13 bases between the germline ends.

The J gene is TRBJ1-2, the V gene TRBV12-3 or TRBV12-4, with D possibly matching TRBD1 (5 bases). This CDR3 comprises 14 residues. Trimming removed 4 bases from V and 4 bases from J, with 13 bases in between. The CDR3, as DNA: TGTGCCAGCAGTTCCGGGACGGAAGTCTATGGCTACACCTTC. Amino acid sequence: CASSSGTEVYGYTF.

The chain combines TRBV27 with TRBJ2-7, with 7 bases aligning to TRBD1. Germline trimming cut 6 bases from V and 1 base from J; bases unmatched to any gene: 6. Germline lookup yields CDR1 MNHEY and CDR2 SMNVEV (reference sequence). The CDR3 has 14 residues. The CDR3 spells CASSYGQVSYEQYF. The CDR3 DNA sequence: TGTGCCAGCAGCTACGGACAGGTGTCCTACGAGCAGTACTTC.

This clonotype was observed a handful of times. V and J are TRBV20-1 and TRBJ2-1, with TRBD1 as a possible D gene (5 bases). V was pared by 5 bases and J by 1 base, with 24 bases between. The CDR3 runs 18 residues. Germline V gene sequence: CDR1 DFQATT, CDR2 SNEGSKA (reference sequence). The CDR3 sequence: CSAHIRPGRVISYNEQFF. In DNA, the CDR3 is TGCAGTGCTCACATACGCCCCGGCAGGGTTATATCCTACAATGAGCAGTTCTTC.

Here the CDR3 DNA reads TGTGCCAGCAGCCAAATGAAGGAGCGGGGCCTGGGGGAGCAGTACTTC. This translates into CASSQMKERGLGEQYF. The chain recombines TRBV3-1 with TRBJ2-7; 7 nucleotides agree with TRBD2. V shed 2 bases, J shed 7 bases, and the junction held 14 bases outside the gene matches. The CDR3 runs 16 residues. In germline, CDR1 is LGHDT, CDR2 YNNKEL (reference sequence).

This clonotype was recorded many times. The chain joins TRBV12-3 or TRBV12-4 to TRBJ2-7, with 8 nucleotides matching TRBD1. The CDR3 has 14 residues. Trimming took 2 bases from V and 5 from J; bases not matched to a gene: 5. The CDR3 reads CASSLSGGDDEQYF. Written as DNA, the CDR3 is TGTGCCAGCAGTTTATCAGGGGGCGACGACGAGCAGTACTTC.

This clonotype was detected ten times or more. The chain recombines TRBV5-1 with TRBJ2-7; TRBD1 might be the D (5 bases). There are 16 residues in the CDR3. Germline CDR1 SGHRS, CDR2 YFSETQ. V was trimmed by 4 bases and J by 0 bases, leaving 17 bases between them. The DNA for the CDR3 is TGCGCCAGCAGCAACCCGACAGAGATGAGCTCCTACGAGCAGTACTTC. Its protein product is CASSNPTEMSSYEQYF.

This clonotype is a singleton in its sample. The CDR3 nucleotides are TGCGCCAGCAGCCCCGGGACTAGCGGGAGGGCAGCGGAGACCCAGTACTTC. It is translated as CASSPGTSGRAAETQYF. The gene calls are TRBV5-1 and TRBJ2-5, with 16 bases that match TRBD2. CDR1 is SGHRS, CDR2 YFSETQ, per germline. J was trimmed by 5 bases and V by 4 bases; bases with no gene match: 8. The CDR3 contains 17 residues.

J is TRBJ1-2 and V is TRBV7-8; 8 bases map to TRBD1. This CDR3 spans 14 amino acids. Trimming took 6 bases from V and 2 from J; bases not matched to a gene: 5. The germline CDR1 and CDR2 sequences are SGHVS and FQNEAQ. The DNA of the CDR3 is TGTGCCAGCAGTTCACGGGACAGGAACTATGGCTACACCTTC. Its translation is CASSSRDRNYGYTF.

There are a few counts of this clonotype. The gene calls are TRBV29-1 and TRBJ2-7; the D is unclear. CDR3 length: 11 amino acids. Per the germline V gene, CDR1 is SQVTM and CDR2 is ANQGSEA. The germline V and J ends were trimmed by 7 bases and 8 bases, with 15 bases remaining between them. The DNA of the CDR3 is TGCAGCGCCCTAATATATGGGAAGCAGTACTTC. Encoded protein: CSALIYGKQYF.

In this sample, this clonotype turned up a few times. V gene TRBV7-2 combines with J gene TRBJ2-2; D possibly corresponds to TRBD1 (5 bases). With 1 base removed from V and 5 bases from J, the gap between germline ends came to 17 bases. The CDR3 consists of 17 residues. Germline V lookup: CDR1 SGHTA, CDR2 FQGNSA. CDR3 nucleotides: TGTGCCAGCAGCTTAGGGGTTATGTCAGGGTGGACCGGGGAGCTGTTTTTT. Its translation: CASSLGVMSGWTGELFF.